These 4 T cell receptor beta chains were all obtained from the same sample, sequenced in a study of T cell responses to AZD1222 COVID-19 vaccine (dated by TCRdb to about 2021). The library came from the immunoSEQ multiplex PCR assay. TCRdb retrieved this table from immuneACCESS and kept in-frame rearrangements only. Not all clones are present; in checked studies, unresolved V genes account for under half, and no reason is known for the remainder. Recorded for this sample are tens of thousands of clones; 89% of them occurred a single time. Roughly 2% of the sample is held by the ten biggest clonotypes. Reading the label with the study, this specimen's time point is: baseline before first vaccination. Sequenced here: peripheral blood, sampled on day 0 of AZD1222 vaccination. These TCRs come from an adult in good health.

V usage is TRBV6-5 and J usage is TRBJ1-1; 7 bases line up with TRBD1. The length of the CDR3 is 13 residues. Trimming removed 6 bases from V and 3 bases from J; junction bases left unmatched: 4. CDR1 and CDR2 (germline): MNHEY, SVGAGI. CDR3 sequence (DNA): TGTGCCAGCAGCCGGGACAGCTACACTGAAGCTTTCTTT. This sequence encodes CASSRDSYTEAFF.

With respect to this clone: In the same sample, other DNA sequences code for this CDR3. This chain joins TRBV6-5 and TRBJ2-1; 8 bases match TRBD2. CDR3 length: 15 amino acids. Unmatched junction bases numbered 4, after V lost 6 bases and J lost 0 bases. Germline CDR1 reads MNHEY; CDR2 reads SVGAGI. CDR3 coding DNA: TGTGCCAGCAGACGAAGCGGGAGCTCCTACAATGAGCAGTTCTTC. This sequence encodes CASRRSGSSYNEQFF.

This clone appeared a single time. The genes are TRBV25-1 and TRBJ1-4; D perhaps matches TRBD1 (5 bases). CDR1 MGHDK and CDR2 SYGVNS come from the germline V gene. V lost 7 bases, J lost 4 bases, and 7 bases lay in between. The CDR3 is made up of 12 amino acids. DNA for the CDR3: TGTGCCAGCACAAGGGGTAATGAAAAACTGTTTTTT. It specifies CASTRGNEKLFF.

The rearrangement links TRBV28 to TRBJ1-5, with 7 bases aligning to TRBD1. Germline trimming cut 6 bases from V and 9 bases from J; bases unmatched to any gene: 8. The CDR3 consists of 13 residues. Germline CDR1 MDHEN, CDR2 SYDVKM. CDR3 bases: TGTGCCAGCAGGTCAGGACAGGTAGGGCCCCAGCATTTT. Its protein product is CASRSGQVGPQHF.